The T cell receptor (beta chain) described here comes from a study of control samples from healthy donors and cancer patients. Assay: immunoSEQ multiplex PCR; the TCRdb copy retains only in-frame clones and omits some. The sample includes 90,000 to 110,000 clones, 83% of them seen just once. CDR3 size: 12 residues. V was trimmed by 0 bases and J by 7 bases, leaving 4 bases between them. The germline gives CDR1 LGHNA, CDR2 YNFKEQ. The sequenced material came from blood. The J gene is TRBJ2-1, the V gene TRBV4-2; D is unresolved. The receptor's source is a woman aged 45-65 years in good health. The CDR3 here is CASSQDWNEQFF. CDR3 nucleotide sequence: TGTGCCAGCAGCCAAGATTGGAATGAGCAGTTCTTC.